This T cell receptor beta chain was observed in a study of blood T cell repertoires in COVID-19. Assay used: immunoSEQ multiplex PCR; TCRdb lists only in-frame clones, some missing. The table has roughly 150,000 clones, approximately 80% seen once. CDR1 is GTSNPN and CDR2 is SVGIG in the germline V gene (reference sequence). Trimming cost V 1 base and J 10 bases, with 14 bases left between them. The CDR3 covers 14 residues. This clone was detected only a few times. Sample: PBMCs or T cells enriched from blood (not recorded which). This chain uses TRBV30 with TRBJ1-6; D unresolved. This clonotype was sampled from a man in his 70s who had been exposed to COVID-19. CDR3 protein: CAWSAPGRNSPLHF. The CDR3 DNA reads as TGTGCCTGGAGTGCTCCAGGAAGGAACTCACCCCTCCACTTT.